This T cell receptor beta chain is drawn from a study of blood T cells in healthy people across ages. Total RNA, at least 5 micrograms per sample, was extracted from PBMCs. This clonotype was detected ten times or more. What it binds is unknown. A second PCR of 7 to 11 cycles used a sample-barcoded 5' primer and a J-beta primer mix. Every cDNA molecule carried a tag from a template-switch adaptor bearing 12 random nucleotides. Each CDR3 protein gets one entry after TCRdb re-called the 5' RACE reads with MiXCR. The data contain 550,000 to 650,000 distinct CDR3 sequences, roughly 30% of them singletons. Study findings and constraints: Both naive CD4+ cell counts and diversity were greater in long-lived donors than in aged donors.

Germline V gives CDR1 SEHNR, CDR2 FQNEAQ (reference sequence). This CDR3 spans 14 amino acids. Trimming shortened V by 3 bases and J by 4 bases, and 12 bases separated the two germline ends. The TCR comes from a woman older than 75 in good health. The rearrangement uses TRBV7-9 and TRBJ1-2; D ambiguous. Specimen: blood. The CDR3 loop is CASSFNSQSYGYTF. The DNA for the CDR3 is TGTGCCAGCAGCTTCAACTCGCAATCCTATGGCTACACCTTC.